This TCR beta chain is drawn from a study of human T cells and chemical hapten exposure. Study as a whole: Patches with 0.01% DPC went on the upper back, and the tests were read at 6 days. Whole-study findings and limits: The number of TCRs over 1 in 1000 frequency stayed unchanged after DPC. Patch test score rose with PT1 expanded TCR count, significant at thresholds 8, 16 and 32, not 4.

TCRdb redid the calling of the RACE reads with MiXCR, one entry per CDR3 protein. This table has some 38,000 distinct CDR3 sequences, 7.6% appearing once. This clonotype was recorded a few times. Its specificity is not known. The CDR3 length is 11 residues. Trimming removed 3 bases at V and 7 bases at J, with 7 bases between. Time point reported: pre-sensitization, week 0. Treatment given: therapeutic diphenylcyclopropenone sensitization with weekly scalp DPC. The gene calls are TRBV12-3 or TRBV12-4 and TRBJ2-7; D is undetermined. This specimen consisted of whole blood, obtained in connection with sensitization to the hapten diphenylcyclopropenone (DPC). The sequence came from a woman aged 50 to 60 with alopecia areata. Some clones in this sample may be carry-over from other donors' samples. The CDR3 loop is CASSLRQEQYF. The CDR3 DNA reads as TGTGCCAGCAGTTTGAGGCAGGAGCAGTACTTC.